At least ten counts were recorded for the clone carrying this TCR beta chain. Its matching antigen is unknown. This entry is derived from a study of early T cells in non-severe SARS-CoV-2 infection. Study background: The chains were unpaired, and the sequenced material was bulk RNA from unsorted whole blood. The study's findings and limits: Matching with VDJdb favored anti-spike CD8 responses (missing private and CD4 specificities).

cDNA molecules, individually, were tagged with unique molecular identifiers. TCRdb re-derived calls from the 5' RACE reads in MiXCR, one entry per CDR3 protein. The sample includes approximately 34,000 distinct CDR3 sequences, roughly 7.9% of them seen just once. The sequencing here drew on whole blood, taken at baseline. The sequence came from an adult who was a healthcare worker with PCR-confirmed SARS-CoV-2 infection or an uninfected control (not recorded which).

The CDR3 region is CSVELTSGTIRGTQYF. CDR3 DNA sequence: TGCAGCGTTGAACTCACTAGCGGGACGATTCGAGGGACGCAGTATTTT. The chain employs TRBV29-1 and TRBJ2-3; 10 bases agree with TRBD2. From germline, CDR1 is SQVTM and CDR2 ANQGSEA. V was pared by 2 bases and J by 9 bases, with 14 bases of the junction left unmatched. The length of the CDR3 is 16 residues.